This T cell receptor (beta chain) came from a study of shared clonotypes between healthy human individuals. CDR1 and CDR2 (germline): SGHRS, YFSETQ. V dropped 2 bases and J dropped 5; count of bases not matched to a gene: 5. CDR3 length: 14 residues. General observations from the study: Sorted-subset samples were not fully sequenced, rarefaction indicated. Memory subsets generally showed smaller estimated richness than naive subsets did.

This clone has just one count. Its antigen is unknown. The table came from immunoSEQ multiplex PCR; TCRdb's copy has only in-frame clones and leaves some out. The sample carries a few million clones, 92% recorded once. This receptor was identified in a young man in good health. Some clones in this sample may be carry-over from other donors' samples. This chain uses TRBV5-1 with TRBJ1-1, with 8 bases aligning to TRBD1. Sequences were obtained from naive CD4+ T cells from PBMCs. Subset: CD45RA+ positively selected. CDR3 amino acids: CASSFYRGGTEAFF. In nucleotides, the CDR3 is TGCGCCAGCAGCTTTTACAGGGGGGGAACTGAAGCTTTCTTT.